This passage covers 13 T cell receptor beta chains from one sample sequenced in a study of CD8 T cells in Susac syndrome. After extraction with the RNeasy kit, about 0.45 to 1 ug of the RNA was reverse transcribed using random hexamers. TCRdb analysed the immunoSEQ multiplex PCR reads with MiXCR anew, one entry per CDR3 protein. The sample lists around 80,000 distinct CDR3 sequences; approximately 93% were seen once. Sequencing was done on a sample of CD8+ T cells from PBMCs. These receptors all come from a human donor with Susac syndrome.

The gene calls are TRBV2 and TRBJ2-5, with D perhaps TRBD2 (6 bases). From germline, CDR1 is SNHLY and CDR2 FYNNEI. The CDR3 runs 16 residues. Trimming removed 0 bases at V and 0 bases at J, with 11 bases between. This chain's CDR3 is CASSEAWIADQETQYF. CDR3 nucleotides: TGTGCCAGCAGTGAAGCTTGGATAGCGGACCAAGAGACCCAGTACTTC.

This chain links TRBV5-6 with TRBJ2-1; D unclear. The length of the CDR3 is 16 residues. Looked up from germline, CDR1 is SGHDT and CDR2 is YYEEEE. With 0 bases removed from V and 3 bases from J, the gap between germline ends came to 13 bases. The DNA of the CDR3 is TGTGCCAGCAGCTTGGAGTCAGGAAAATACTACAATGAGCAGTTCTTC. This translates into CASSLESGKYYNEQFF.

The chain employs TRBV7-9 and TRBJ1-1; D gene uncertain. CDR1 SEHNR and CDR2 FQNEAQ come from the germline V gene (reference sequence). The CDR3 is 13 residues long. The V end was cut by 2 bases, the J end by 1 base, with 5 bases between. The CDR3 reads CASSLSENTEAFF. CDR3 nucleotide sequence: TGTGCCAGCAGCTTAAGCGAGAACACTGAAGCTTTCTTT.

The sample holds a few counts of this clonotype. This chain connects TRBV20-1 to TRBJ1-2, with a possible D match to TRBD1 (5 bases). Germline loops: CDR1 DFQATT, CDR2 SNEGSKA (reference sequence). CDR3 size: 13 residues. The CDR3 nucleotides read TGCAGCGCCCGCGGGGGGGGGAACTATGGCTACACCTTC. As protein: CSARGGGNYGYTF.

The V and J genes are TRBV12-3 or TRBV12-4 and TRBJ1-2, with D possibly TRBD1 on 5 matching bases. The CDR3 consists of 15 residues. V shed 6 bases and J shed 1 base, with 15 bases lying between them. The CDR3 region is CASSHPDRNNYGYTF. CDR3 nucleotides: TGTGCCAGCAGCCACCCCGACAGAAATAACTATGGCTACACCTTC.

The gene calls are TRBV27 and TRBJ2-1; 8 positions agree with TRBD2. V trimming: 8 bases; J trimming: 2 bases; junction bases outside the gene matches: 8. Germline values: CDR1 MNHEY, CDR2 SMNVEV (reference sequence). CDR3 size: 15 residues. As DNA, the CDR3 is TGTGCCAGCGGCAGACTAGCGCCGGCCTACAATGAGCAGTTCTTC. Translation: CASGRLAPAYNEQFF.

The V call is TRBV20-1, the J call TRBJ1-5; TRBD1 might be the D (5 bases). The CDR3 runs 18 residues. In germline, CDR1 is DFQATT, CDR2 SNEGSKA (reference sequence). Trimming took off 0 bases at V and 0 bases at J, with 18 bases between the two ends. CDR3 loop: CSARDDGQWGVSNQPQHF. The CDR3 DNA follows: TGCAGTGCTAGAGATGATGGTCAGTGGGGGGTTAGCAATCAGCCCCAGCATTTT.

CDR3 sequence: CASSGPYEQYF. The CDR3, as DNA: TGTGCCAGCAGTGGGCCCTACGAGCAGTACTTC. This chain joins TRBV27 and TRBJ2-7, with D uncertain. V gave up 5 bases and J gave up 2 bases, with 4 bases separating them. The germline gives CDR1 MNHEY, CDR2 SMNVEV (reference sequence). The CDR3 runs to 11 residues.

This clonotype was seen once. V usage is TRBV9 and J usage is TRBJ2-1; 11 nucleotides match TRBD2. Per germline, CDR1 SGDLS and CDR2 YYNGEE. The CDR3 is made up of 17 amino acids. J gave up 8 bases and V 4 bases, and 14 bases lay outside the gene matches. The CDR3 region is CASSLGHTSGGFYEQFF. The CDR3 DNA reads TGTGCCAGCAGCTTAGGGCACACTAGCGGGGGTTTTTATGAGCAGTTCTTC.

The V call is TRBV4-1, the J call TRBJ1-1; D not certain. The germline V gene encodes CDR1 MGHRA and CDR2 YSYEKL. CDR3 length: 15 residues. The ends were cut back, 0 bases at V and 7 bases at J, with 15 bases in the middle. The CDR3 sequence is CASSQDPASRSEAFF. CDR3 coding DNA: TGCGCCAGCAGCCAAGATCCGGCGTCAAGGAGTGAAGCTTTCTTT.

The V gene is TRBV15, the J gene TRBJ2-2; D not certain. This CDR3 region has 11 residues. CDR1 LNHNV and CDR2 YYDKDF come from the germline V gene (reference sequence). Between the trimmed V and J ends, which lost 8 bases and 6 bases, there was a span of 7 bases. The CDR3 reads CATRVAGELFF. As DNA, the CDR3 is TGTGCCACCCGGGTGGCCGGGGAGCTGTTTTTT.

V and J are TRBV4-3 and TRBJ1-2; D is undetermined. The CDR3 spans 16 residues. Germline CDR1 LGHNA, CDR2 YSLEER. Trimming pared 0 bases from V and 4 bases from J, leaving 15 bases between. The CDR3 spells CASSQDFSGSSYGYTF. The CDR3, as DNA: TGCGCCAGCAGCCAAGATTTTTCAGGCAGTTCCTATGGCTACACCTTC.

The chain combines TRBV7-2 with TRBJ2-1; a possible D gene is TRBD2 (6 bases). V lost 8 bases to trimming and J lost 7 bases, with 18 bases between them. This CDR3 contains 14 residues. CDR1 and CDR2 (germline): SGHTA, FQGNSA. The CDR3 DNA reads TGTGCCAGCGGCATAGGGACTTTGGCGAATGAGCAGTTCTTC. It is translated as CASGIGTLANEQFF.